Listed below are T cell receptor beta chains from one sample, sequenced in a study of blood T cell repertoires in COVID-19. The data were produced by immunoSEQ multiplex PCR, yet TCRdb's version contains in-frame clones alone and is incomplete. The sample has about 480,000 clones; around nine tenths are singletons. Sequenced: PBMCs or T cells enriched from blood (not recorded which). The receptors stem from a woman in her 40s who had recovered from COVID-19. Each CDR3 is given with its conserved first and last residue. A D gene is named only where the DNA matches it firmly. Expanded clones get a size class; other rows say once, few or many, or leave the size out.

abundance | d_gene | j_gene | v_gene | CDR3nt | CDR3aa
- | - | TRBJ2-7 | TRBV15 | TGTGCCACCTCTTTCGGACTTCTCTCCTACGAGCAGTACTTC | CATSFGLLSYEQYF
- | - | TRBJ2-4 | TRBV9 | TGTGCCAGCAGCGCACAGGTAGACAGAGGCGGAATAGCCAAAAACATTCAGTACTTC | CASSAQVDRGGIAKNIQYF
- | TRBD2 | TRBJ2-2 | TRBV9 | TGTGCCAGCAGCGTAACCGGGACTAGCGCCGGGGAGCTGTTTTTT | CASSVTGTSAGELFF
few | TRBD1 | TRBJ1-2 | TRBV6-1 | TGTGCCAGCAGTGAATGGACAGGGGGCTACTATGGCTACACCTTC | CASSEWTGGYYGYTF
- | - | TRBJ1-1 | TRBV6-4 | TGTGCCAGCAGCGAGGAAGGGGGCACTGAAGCTTTCTTT | CASSEEGGTEAFF
once | TRBD2 | TRBJ2-3 | TRBV6-5 | TGTGCCAGCAGCTATAGCGGGAGAGGCACAGATACGCAGTATTTT | CASSYSGRGTDTQYF
- | - | TRBJ1-5 | TRBV27 | TGTGCCAGCACCCCCCAGGGTTTGGGAAGCAATCAGCCCCAGCATTTT | CASTPQGLGSNQPQHF
- | TRBD1 | TRBJ1-2 | TRBV25-1 | TGTGCCAGCAGCCTAGGGACAGGGAGGTCCAACTATGGCTACACCTTC | CASSLGTGRSNYGYTF
- | - | TRBJ2-1 | TRBV11-2 | TGTGCCAGCAGCCTAGGGGCAGAATCCTACAATGAGCAGTTCTTC | CASSLGAESYNEQFF
- | TRBD1 | TRBJ1-2 | TRBV7-8 | TGTGCCAGCAGCTTAGGGGGTGACAGGGTTGGCTACACCTTC | CASSLGGDRVGYTF
- | - | TRBJ1-5 | TRBV19 | TGTGCCAGTATCAACACGGGGGGCAATCAGCCCCAGCATTTT | CASINTGGNQPQHF
- | - | TRBJ2-7 | TRBV4-3 | TGCGCCAGCAGCCAATCAGGGGTGATGGCCTACGAGCAGTACTTC | CASSQSGVMAYEQYF
- | - | TRBJ1-5 | TRBV7-2 | TGTGCCAGCAGCATCGGTCAGGGGCAGCCCCAGCATTTT | CASSIGQGQPQHF
- | - | TRBJ1-2 | TRBV5-6 | TGTGCCAGCAGACTCGACTGGGAGCGTGGTGGCTACACCTTC | CASRLDWERGGYTF
- | - | TRBJ2-3 | TRBV11-2 | TGTGCCAGCAGCTTCGGGGGGCATAGCACAGATACGCAGTATTTT | CASSFGGHSTDTQYF
- | TRBD1 | TRBJ1-6 | TRBV7-2 | TGTGCCAGCAGCCCGGTCGGGACAGCTTCCAATTCACCCCTCCACTTT | CASSPVGTASNSPLHF
- | TRBD1 | TRBJ2-1 | TRBV6-6 | TGTGCCAGCAGTCGGCGACTATTTACCGGGGACGCTTACAGGGGCAGTTCCTACAATGAGCAGTTCTTC | CASSRRLFTGDAYRGSSYNEQFF
- | TRBD1 | TRBJ1-3 | TRBV18 | TGTGCCAGCTCCCCCGGGACAGGGCCGTTCGGCACCATATATTTT | CASSPGTGPFGTIYF
- | - | TRBJ2-1 | TRBV3-1/TRBV3-2 | TGTGCCAGCAGCCAATCGCGGTTCTCTGAGCAGTTCTTC | CASSQSRFSEQFF
- | - | TRBJ1-1 | TRBV7-2 | TGTGCCAGCAGCCTAAGCGCGGGACGCCACTTTAGGGACACTGAAGCTTTCTTT | CASSLSAGRHFRDTEAFF
- | - | TRBJ2-2 | TRBV11-2 | TGTGCCAGCAGCTGGACAGACACCGGGGAGCTGTTTTTT | CASSWTDTGELFF
- | - | TRBJ2-2 | TRBV25-1 | TGTGCCAGCAGTAGGACAACGAACACCGGGGAGCTGTTTTTT | CASSRTTNTGELFF
- | - | TRBJ1-2 | TRBV7-9 | TGTGCCAGCAGCCCTATAGAGTCAGGGAATGGCTACACCTTC | CASSPIESGNGYTF
- | - | TRBJ1-2 | TRBV2 | TGTGCCAGCAGGACGTCGGGGGGCACTAACTATGGCTACACCTTC | CASRTSGGTNYGYTF